These T cell receptor beta chains were read from a single sample in a study of read filtering for tumor transcriptome and immune sequencing. TCRdb reanalysed the reads using MiXCR and keeps one entry per CDR3 protein. The sample has 35,000 to 50,000 distinct CDR3 sequences; approximately 12% are singletons. The material sequenced was a population of CD138-negative cells sorted from bone marrow. These receptors originate from a donor at least 40 years old with multiple myeloma. Both conserved end residues are part of each CDR3. The order of the fields is J gene, D gene, V gene, clone size, CDR3 DNA, CDR3 protein. The D gene is left open where the match is weak. Some rows have no size entry. The others give once, few or many, or a class for an expanded clone.

j_gene: TRBJ1-5; d_gene: NA; v_gene: TRBV27; abundance: many; CDR3nt: TGTGCCGGCAGCCCATCCAGGACGGCACTACGTAGCAATCAGCCCCAGCATTTT; CDR3aa: CAGSPSRTALRSNQPQHF
j_gene: TRBJ2-3; d_gene: NA; v_gene: TRBV18; abundance: few; CDR3nt: TGTGCCAGCTCACCACCTGGCGGAGATACGCAGTATTTT; CDR3aa: CASSPPGGDTQYF
j_gene: TRBJ2-1; d_gene: NA; v_gene: TRBV5-1; abundance: many; CDR3nt: TGCGCCAGCAGCTCACAGGTATCTGGGGAGCAGTTCTTC; CDR3aa: CASSSQVSGEQFF
j_gene: TRBJ1-4; d_gene: NA; v_gene: TRBV11-1; abundance: NA; CDR3nt: TGTGCCAGCAGCTCTGGAAGGGAAGGTGAAAAACTGTTTTTT; CDR3aa: CASSSGREGEKLFF
j_gene: TRBJ2-3; d_gene: TRBD1; v_gene: TRBV5-6; abundance: few; CDR3nt: TGTGCCAGCAGCGCCCCCATGGACAGGGGAATCACAGATACGCAGTATTTT; CDR3aa: CASSAPMDRGITDTQYF
j_gene: TRBJ1-1; d_gene: TRBD1; v_gene: TRBV28; abundance: NA; CDR3nt: TGTGCCAGCAGTCCCTTGGGACAGGGGAACGGGGAAGCTTTCTTT; CDR3aa: CASSPLGQGNGEAFF
j_gene: TRBJ2-5; d_gene: NA; v_gene: TRBV24-1; abundance: many; CDR3nt: TGTGCCACCAGTGACCCCCTAGAGACCCAGTACTTC; CDR3aa: CATSDPLETQYF
j_gene: TRBJ2-3; d_gene: NA; v_gene: TRBV6-2/TRBV6-3; abundance: many; CDR3nt: TGTGCCAGCAGTGCTTATCGGACGGATATCACAGATACGCAGTATTTT; CDR3aa: CASSAYRTDITDTQYF
j_gene: TRBJ2-5; d_gene: TRBD1; v_gene: TRBV15; abundance: few; CDR3nt: TGTGCCGCCAGCAGGGACAGGGGAAAAGAGACCCAGTACTTC; CDR3aa: CAASRDRGKETQYF
j_gene: TRBJ2-5; d_gene: NA; v_gene: TRBV3-1; abundance: few; CDR3nt: TGTGCCAGCAGCCAAACTGCGACGGCTCAAGAGACCCAGTACTTC; CDR3aa: CASSQTATAQETQYF
j_gene: TRBJ1-1; d_gene: NA; v_gene: TRBV12-3/TRBV12-4; abundance: many; CDR3nt: TGTGCCAGCAGTCCTCAGGTGAACACTGAAGCTTTCTTT; CDR3aa: CASSPQVNTEAFF
j_gene: TRBJ2-7; d_gene: TRBD2; v_gene: TRBV27; abundance: NA; CDR3nt: TGTGCCAGCAGCGATGGACTAGCGGGGACTAGCTCCTACGAGCAGTACTTC; CDR3aa: CASSDGLAGTSSYEQYF
j_gene: TRBJ1-1; d_gene: NA; v_gene: TRBV5-5; abundance: many; CDR3nt: TGTGCCAGCAGCTTGGTAGGAGAGGGCAGGGGCACTGAAGCTTTCTTT; CDR3aa: CASSLVGEGRGTEAFF
j_gene: TRBJ2-3; d_gene: NA; v_gene: TRBV7-9; abundance: many; CDR3nt: TGTGCCAGCAGGACAAAGACCACAGATACGCAGTATTTT; CDR3aa: CASRTKTTDTQYF
j_gene: TRBJ2-1; d_gene: NA; v_gene: TRBV29-1; abundance: many; CDR3nt: TGCAGCGTTGAAGAAACATACAATGAGCAGTTCTTC; CDR3aa: CSVEETYNEQFF
j_gene: TRBJ2-2; d_gene: NA; v_gene: TRBV7-9; abundance: NA; CDR3nt: TGTGCCAGCAGCCGAGAGGTGGGACATCCCACCGGGGAGCTGCTTTTT; CDR3aa: CASSREVGHPTGELLF
j_gene: TRBJ2-7; d_gene: TRBD1; v_gene: TRBV11-3; abundance: many; CDR3nt: TGTGCCAGCACCCTAGACAGGGGATCCTACGAGCAGTACTTC; CDR3aa: CASTLDRGSYEQYF
j_gene: TRBJ2-5; d_gene: NA; v_gene: TRBV9; abundance: many; CDR3nt: TGTGCCAGCAGCGTAGGAGGGACGAGAGAGACCCAGTACTTC; CDR3aa: CASSVGGTRETQYF
j_gene: TRBJ2-7; d_gene: NA; v_gene: TRBV18; abundance: many; CDR3nt: TGTGCCAGCTCACCAAGGCAGGAGGGAAGCGAGCAGTACTTC; CDR3aa: CASSPRQEGSEQYF
j_gene: TRBJ2-6; d_gene: NA; v_gene: TRBV20-1; abundance: NA; CDR3nt: TGCAGTGCCACGTTAGGGGGGGCCCGGGCCTCTGGGGCCAACGTCCTGACTTTC; CDR3aa: CSATLGGARASGANVLTF
j_gene: TRBJ1-5; d_gene: NA; v_gene: TRBV7-6; abundance: once; CDR3nt: TGTGCCAGCGGGAATCGGCCCCAGCACTTT; CDR3aa: CASGNRPQHF
j_gene: TRBJ2-7; d_gene: NA; v_gene: TRBV3-1; abundance: many; CDR3nt: TGTGCCAGCAGCCAAGTAGGAGACAGGAGAGAGGGCGAGCAGTACTTC; CDR3aa: CASSQVGDRREGEQYF
j_gene: TRBJ2-7; d_gene: NA; v_gene: TRBV20-1; abundance: NA; CDR3nt: TGCTGTGTTTCCTCCTTAAGAGACGAGCAGTACTTC; CDR3aa: CCVSSLRDEQYF
j_gene: TRBJ2-4; d_gene: NA; v_gene: TRBV28; abundance: many; CDR3nt: TGTGCCAGCAGTTTAATAGGTGCCGCCAAAAACATTCAGTACTTC; CDR3aa: CASSLIGAAKNIQYF
j_gene: TRBJ2-3; d_gene: NA; v_gene: TRBV15; abundance: many; CDR3nt: TGTGCCACCAGCGGCCACTGGGATACGCAGTATTTT; CDR3aa: CATSGHWDTQYF
j_gene: TRBJ1-5; d_gene: NA; v_gene: TRBV7-8; abundance: many; CDR3nt: TGTGCCAGCAGCTCCCCCTATCAGCCCCAGCATTTT; CDR3aa: CASSSPYQPQHF
j_gene: TRBJ2-7; d_gene: TRBD2; v_gene: TRBV27; abundance: many; CDR3nt: TGTGCCAGCAGCCATGGTGCGGGAGGGGGGACCCAACCCTACGAGCAGTACTTC; CDR3aa: CASSHGAGGGTQPYEQYF
j_gene: TRBJ2-7; d_gene: NA; v_gene: TRBV29-1; abundance: many; CDR3nt: TGCAGCGTTGCCTCCTTCGTCGGCGCCTACGAGCAGTACTTC; CDR3aa: CSVASFVGAYEQYF
j_gene: TRBJ2-3; d_gene: NA; v_gene: TRBV10-3; abundance: few; CDR3nt: TGTGCCATCGGCTACACAGATACGCAGTATTTT; CDR3aa: CAIGYTDTQYF
j_gene: TRBJ1-5; d_gene: NA; v_gene: TRBV28; abundance: many; CDR3nt: TGTGCCAGCAGTTTGGCCCACAGGCCCCAGCATTTT; CDR3aa: CASSLAHRPQHF
j_gene: TRBJ2-7; d_gene: TRBD2; v_gene: TRBV29-1; abundance: few; CDR3nt: TGCAGCGTTGATACCGCCGCGGGGGAGCAGCACTTC; CDR3aa: CSVDTAAGEQHF
j_gene: TRBJ2-5; d_gene: TRBD2; v_gene: TRBV28; abundance: many; CDR3nt: TGTGCCAGCTCCAAACTGGGGGGGAGAGAGACCCAGTACTTC; CDR3aa: CASSKLGGRETQYF
j_gene: TRBJ2-2; d_gene: NA; v_gene: TRBV11-2; abundance: few; CDR3nt: TGTGCCAGCAGCTTATCTCCCACCGAGGAGCTGTTTTTT; CDR3aa: CASSLSPTEELFF
j_gene: TRBJ2-1; d_gene: TRBD2; v_gene: TRBV24-1; abundance: many; CDR3nt: TGTGCCACCAGTGGCGAGCGGGGGATTTACAATGAGCAGTTCTTC; CDR3aa: CATSGERGIYNEQFF
j_gene: TRBJ2-3; d_gene: TRBD2; v_gene: TRBV2; abundance: many; CDR3nt: TGTGCCAGTCTCGGGACTACACTCACAGATACGCAGTATTTT; CDR3aa: CASLGTTLTDTQYF
j_gene: TRBJ2-1; d_gene: TRBD2; v_gene: TRBV28; abundance: many; CDR3nt: TGTGCCAGCAGTTTAGAGAGCGCGGGGGGTAGAAACAATGAGCAGTTCTTC; CDR3aa: CASSLESAGGRNNEQFF
j_gene: TRBJ2-7; d_gene: NA; v_gene: TRBV7-9; abundance: many; CDR3nt: TGTGCCAGCAGCCCGACAGGCTACGAGCAGTACTTC; CDR3aa: CASSPTGYEQYF
j_gene: TRBJ1-1; d_gene: NA; v_gene: TRBV29-1; abundance: many; CDR3nt: TGCAGCGTTGGCCTGGGACTTGAAGCTTTCTTT; CDR3aa: CSVGLGLEAFF
j_gene: TRBJ1-3; d_gene: NA; v_gene: TRBV28; abundance: many; CDR3nt: TGTGCCAGCAGTTTAATATGGGGGGCTGGAAACACCATATATTTT; CDR3aa: CASSLIWGAGNTIYF
j_gene: TRBJ2-3; d_gene: TRBD1; v_gene: TRBV5-1; abundance: many; CDR3nt: TGCGCCAGCACTAAAGGACAGGGCACAGATACGCAGTATTTT; CDR3aa: CASTKGQGTDTQYF
j_gene: TRBJ2-3; d_gene: TRBD1; v_gene: TRBV4-1; abundance: many; CDR3nt: TGCGCCAGCAGCCAAGATCGGAACAGGGGAGCGGATACGCAGTATTTT; CDR3aa: CASSQDRNRGADTQYF
j_gene: TRBJ2-7; d_gene: TRBD2; v_gene: TRBV4-1; abundance: many; CDR3nt: TGCGCCAGCAGCCAAGACGACGGGGGGGGCTACGAGCAGTACTTC; CDR3aa: CASSQDDGGGYEQYF
j_gene: TRBJ1-5; d_gene: TRBD1; v_gene: TRBV24-1; abundance: many; CDR3nt: TGTGCCACCAGTGATCCACGGACAGGGGGTAGCAATCAGCCCCAGCATTTT; CDR3aa: CATSDPRTGGSNQPQHF
j_gene: TRBJ2-3; d_gene: TRBD1; v_gene: TRBV7-2; abundance: many; CDR3nt: TGTGCCAGCAGGTCACAGGGGGCGGGGGCAGATACGCAGTATTTT; CDR3aa: CASRSQGAGADTQYF
j_gene: TRBJ2-6; d_gene: TRBD1; v_gene: TRBV18; abundance: many; CDR3nt: TGTGCCAGCTCACCAGGGACAGGGCCTTCCGGGGCCAACGTCCTGACTTTC; CDR3aa: CASSPGTGPSGANVLTF
j_gene: TRBJ2-6; d_gene: NA; v_gene: TRBV10-3; abundance: many; CDR3nt: TGTGCCAGTACCTATACTCCTAGCTCTGGGGCCAACGTCCTGACTTTC; CDR3aa: CASTYTPSSGANVLTF
j_gene: TRBJ1-1; d_gene: NA; v_gene: TRBV5-4; abundance: many; CDR3nt: TGTGCCAGCAGCCTCCAGTTTGGTGTGGACACTGAAGCTTTCTTT; CDR3aa: CASSLQFGVDTEAFF
j_gene: TRBJ2-1; d_gene: TRBD1; v_gene: TRBV7-6; abundance: many; CDR3nt: TGTGCCAGCAGCGACTACAGGGGCCAACAGTTCTTC; CDR3aa: CASSDYRGQQFF
j_gene: TRBJ2-5; d_gene: NA; v_gene: TRBV7-2; abundance: many; CDR3nt: TGTGCCAGCAGCCAAACCCGGCAGGTCCCAGAGACCCAGTACTTC; CDR3aa: CASSQTRQVPETQYF
j_gene: TRBJ2-1; d_gene: NA; v_gene: TRBV7-9; abundance: many; CDR3nt: TGTGCCAGCAGCTTAGCTGAGGTTGAGCAGTTCTTC; CDR3aa: CASSLAEVEQFF
j_gene: TRBJ2-1; d_gene: TRBD2; v_gene: TRBV19; abundance: many; CDR3nt: TGTGCCAGTAGTCGGGGACTAGTCAATGAGCAGTTCTTC; CDR3aa: CASSRGLVNEQFF